One T cell receptor beta chain is described in this entry. These data belong to a study of response to subunit inactivated influenza vaccine. MiXCR was run by TCRdb on the RT-PCR reads, yielding one entry per CDR3 protein. The sample consists of roughly 760,000 distinct CDR3 sequences, approximately 22% of them appearing once. Germline CDR1 is SEHNR and CDR2 is FQNEAQ (reference sequence). V was trimmed by 2 bases and J by 5 bases, leaving 19 bases between them. This CDR3 contains 17 residues. This TCR derives from a man over 45 who received an inactivated influenza vaccine. The sequencing here drew on PBMCs from blood, taken 5 days after vaccination. The chain uses TRBV7-9 and TRBJ2-1, with D possibly being TRBD2 (7 bases). The CDR3 protein is CASSLSPRGAKHNEQFF. In DNA form, the CDR3 reads TGTGCCAGCAGCTTATCCCCTCGGGGGGCGAAACACAATGAGCAGTTCTTC.